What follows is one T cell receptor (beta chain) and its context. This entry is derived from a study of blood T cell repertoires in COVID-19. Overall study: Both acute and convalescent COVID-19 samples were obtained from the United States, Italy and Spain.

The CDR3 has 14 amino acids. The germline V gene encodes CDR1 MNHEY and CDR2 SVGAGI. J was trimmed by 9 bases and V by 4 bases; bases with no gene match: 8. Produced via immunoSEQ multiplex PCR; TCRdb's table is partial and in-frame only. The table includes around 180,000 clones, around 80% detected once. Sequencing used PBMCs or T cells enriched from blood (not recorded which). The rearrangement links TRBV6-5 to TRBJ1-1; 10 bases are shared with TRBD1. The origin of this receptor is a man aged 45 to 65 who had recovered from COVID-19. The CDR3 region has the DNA TGTGCCAGCAGTTCGTCCGGGACAGGGGTCCAAGCTTTCTTT. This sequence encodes CASSSSGTGVQAFF.